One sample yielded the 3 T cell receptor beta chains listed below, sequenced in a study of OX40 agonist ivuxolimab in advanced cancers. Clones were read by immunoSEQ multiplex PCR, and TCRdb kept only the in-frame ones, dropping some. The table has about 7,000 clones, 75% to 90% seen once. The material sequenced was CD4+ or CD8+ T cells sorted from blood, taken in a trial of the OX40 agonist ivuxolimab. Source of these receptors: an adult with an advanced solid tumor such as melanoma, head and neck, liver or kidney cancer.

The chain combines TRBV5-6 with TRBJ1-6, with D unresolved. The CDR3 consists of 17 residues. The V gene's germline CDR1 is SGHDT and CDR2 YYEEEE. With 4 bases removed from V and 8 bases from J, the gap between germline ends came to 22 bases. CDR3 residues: CASSRWWVGLKDSPLHF. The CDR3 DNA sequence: TGTGCCAGCAGCCGTTGGTGGGTGGGGTTGAAGGATTCACCCCTCCACTTT.

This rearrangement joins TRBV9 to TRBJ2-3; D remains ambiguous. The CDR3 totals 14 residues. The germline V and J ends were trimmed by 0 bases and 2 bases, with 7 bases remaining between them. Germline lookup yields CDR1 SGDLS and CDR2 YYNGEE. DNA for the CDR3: TGTGCCAGCAGCGTAGACTCCCTCACAGATACGCAGTATTTT. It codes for CASSVDSLTDTQYF.

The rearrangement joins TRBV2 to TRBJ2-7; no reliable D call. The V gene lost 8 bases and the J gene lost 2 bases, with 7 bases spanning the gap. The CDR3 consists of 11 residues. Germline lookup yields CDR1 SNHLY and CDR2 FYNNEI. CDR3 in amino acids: CASLLTYEQYF. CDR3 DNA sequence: TGTGCCAGCTTGTTAACCTACGAGCAGTACTTC.